This T cell receptor beta chain is from a study of cytomegalovirus exposure and HLA in healthy donors. Study-wide points: A missense DCLRE1C variant was associated with V- and J-gene trimming of TCR beta chains in a later analysis, and an independent cohort replicated the association. Follow-up analysis found HLA locus-dependent TCR association rates, highest for DRB1 and lowest for HLA-C.

A multiplex PCR was run with 60 Vbeta primers and 13 Jbeta primers. The assay was immunoSEQ multiplex PCR, and TCRdb's table has in-frame clones only and misses some. There are roughly 110,000 clones in the sample; more than 70% occur only once, and more than 2% lies in the top ten. V lost 6 bases to trimming and J lost 3 bases, with 12 bases between them. Germline CDR1 reads MNHNS; CDR2 reads SASEGT. CDR3 length: 14 amino acids. Turning to this clone: Its specificity is not known.

The receptor's source is a man in his forties in good health and CMV-seronegative. The chain joins TRBV6-1 to TRBJ2-1, with D perhaps matching TRBD1 (5 bases). The sequenced material came from PBMCs. CDR3 DNA sequence: TGTGCCAGCAGCGACTCAGGGCGCTACAATGAGCAGTTCTTC. Amino acids: CASSDSGRYNEQFF.